A selection of T cell receptor beta chains follows, all from one sample in a study of identical twins. TCRdb processed the 5' RACE reads anew with MiXCR; each CDR3 protein has one entry. The sample carries 500,000 to 600,000 distinct CDR3 sequences, 20% to 25% recorded once. The sample also formed part of further work on T cells expressing NK-cell markers.

The sequenced sample was CD4+ T cells sorted from blood. The receptors derive from a woman between 18 and 29 years old in good health. CDR3s include the opening cysteine and the closing phenylalanine or tryptophan. The D gene is left open where the match is weak. The listing skips clone size in some rows; elsewhere it reads once, few, many or a size class.

cdr3_aa	cdr3_nt	d_call	clone_size	v_call	j_call
CASSQEGRGNEQFF	TGCGCCAGCAGCCAAGAGGGGAGGGGGAATGAGCAGTTCTTC	NA	few	TRBV4-3	TRBJ2-1
CASSLFDRAYGYTF	TGTGCCAGCAGCCTCTTCGACAGGGCATATGGCTACACCTTC	TRBD1	few	TRBV7-9	TRBJ1-2
CSARDEGTGAYEQYF	TGCAGTGCTAGAGATGAAGGGACAGGGGCCTACGAGCAGTACTTC	TRBD1	few	TRBV20-1	TRBJ2-7
CASGLLVGGNEKLFF	TGTGCCAGCGGGCTCTTGGTAGGCGGAAATGAAAAACTGTTTTTT	NA	NA	TRBV6-1	TRBJ1-4
CASSQLGGPYEQYF	TGTGCCAGCAGCCAGTTAGGAGGCCCCTACGAGCAGTACTTC	NA	NA	TRBV3-1	TRBJ2-7
CASSPSFSRRSYEQYF	TGTGCCAGCAGCCCCAGTTTTAGTAGGCGCTCCTACGAGCAGTACTTC	NA	few	TRBV7-2	TRBJ2-7
CASSQDQSYTDTQYF	TGCGCCAGCAGCCAAGATCAGAGCTACACAGATACGCAGTATTTT	NA	many	TRBV4-3	TRBJ2-3
CSGEGGLTEAFF	TGCAGCGGTGAGGGGGGATTGACTGAAGCTTTCTTT	NA	NA	TRBV29-1	TRBJ1-1
CAASKRATREGNTEAFF	TGTGCCGCCTCAAAGAGGGCTACGAGGGAAGGGAACACTGAAGCTTTCTTT	NA	NA	TRBV10-3	TRBJ1-1
CAISTTERAFF	TGTGCCATCAGTACGACAGAGAGAGCTTTCTTT	NA	NA	TRBV10-3	TRBJ1-1
CASSSTVETQYF	TGTGCCAGCAGCTCCACCGTAGAGACCCAGTACTTC	NA	few	TRBV7-2	TRBJ2-5
CASSPNSNLNTEAFF	TGCGCCAGCAGCCCGAACAGTAACCTGAACACTGAAGCTTTCTTT	NA	few	TRBV4-3	TRBJ1-1
CASSQVRSFGTDTQYF	TGTGCCAGCAGCCAAGTACGTTCCTTTGGCACAGATACGCAGTATTTT	NA	many	TRBV14	TRBJ2-3
CASSLERVELFF	TGTGCCAGCAGCTTAGAGCGGGTGGAGCTGTTTTTT	NA	NA	TRBV7-2	TRBJ2-2
CASSYEPRTGLSGYTF	TGTGCCAGCAGTTACGAGCCCCGGACAGGACTGAGTGGCTACACCTTC	TRBD1	few	TRBV6-5	TRBJ1-2
CASSQFSLAGAGEQFF	TGTGCCAGCAGCCAGTTCTCGCTAGCGGGAGCGGGTGAGCAGTTCTTC	TRBD2	NA	TRBV11-3	TRBJ2-1
CSSLTGVGTEAFF	TGCAGCTCATTGACGGGGGTGGGCACTGAAGCTTTCTTT	NA	NA	TRBV29-1	TRBJ1-1
CASSPRHQYEQYF	TGTGCCAGCAGTCCCCGACATCAGTACGAGCAGTACTTC	NA	NA	TRBV12-3/TRBV12-4	TRBJ2-7